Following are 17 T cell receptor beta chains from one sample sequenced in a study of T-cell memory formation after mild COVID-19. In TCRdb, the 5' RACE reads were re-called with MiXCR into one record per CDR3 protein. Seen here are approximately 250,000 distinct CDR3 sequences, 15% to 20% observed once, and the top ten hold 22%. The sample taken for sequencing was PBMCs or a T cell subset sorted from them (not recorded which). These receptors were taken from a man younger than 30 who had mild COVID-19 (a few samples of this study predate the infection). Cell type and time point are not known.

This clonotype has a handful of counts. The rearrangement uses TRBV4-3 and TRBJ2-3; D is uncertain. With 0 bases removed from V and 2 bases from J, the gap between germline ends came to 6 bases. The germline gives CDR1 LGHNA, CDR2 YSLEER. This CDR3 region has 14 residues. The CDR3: CASSQDTNTDTQYF. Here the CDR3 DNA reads TGCGCCAGCAGCCAAGATACCAACACAGATACGCAGTATTTT.

CDR3 sequence: CASSLGPGCGYTF. CDR3 bases: TGCGCCAGCAGCTTGGGGCCGGGGTGCGGCTACACCTTC. The V and J genes are TRBV5-1 and TRBJ1-2; no clear D gene. The CDR3 is made up of 13 amino acids. The V gene lost 0 bases and the J gene lost 8 bases, with 11 bases spanning the gap. Per germline, CDR1 SGHRS and CDR2 YFSETQ. Supplemented by reference TRBV5-1 and TRBJ1-2, the full variable domain reads KAGVTQTPRYLIKTRGQQVTLSCSPISGHRSVSWYQQTPGQGLQFLFEYFSETQRNKGNFPGRFSGRQFSNSRSEMNVSTLELGDSALYLCASSLGPGCGYTFGSGTRLTVV.

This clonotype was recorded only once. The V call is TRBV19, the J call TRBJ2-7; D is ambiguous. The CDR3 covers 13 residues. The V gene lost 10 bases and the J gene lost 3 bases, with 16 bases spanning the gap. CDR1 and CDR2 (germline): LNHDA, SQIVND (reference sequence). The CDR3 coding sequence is TGTGCCACCCACGACACCAACGGCTACGAGCAGTACTTC. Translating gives CATHDTNGYEQYF.

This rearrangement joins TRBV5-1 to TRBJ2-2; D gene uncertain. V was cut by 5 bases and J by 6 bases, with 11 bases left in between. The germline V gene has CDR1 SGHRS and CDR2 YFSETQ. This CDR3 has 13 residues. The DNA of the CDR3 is TGCGCCAGCAGTCCGACCCCGTCCGGGGAGCTGTTTTTT. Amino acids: CASSPTPSGELFF. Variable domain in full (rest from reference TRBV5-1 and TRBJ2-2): KAGVTQTPRYLIKTRGQQVTLSCSPISGHRSVSWYQQTPGQGLQFLFEYFSETQRNKGNFPGRFSGRQFSNSRSEMNVSTLELGDSALYLCASSPTPSGELFFGEGSRLTVL.

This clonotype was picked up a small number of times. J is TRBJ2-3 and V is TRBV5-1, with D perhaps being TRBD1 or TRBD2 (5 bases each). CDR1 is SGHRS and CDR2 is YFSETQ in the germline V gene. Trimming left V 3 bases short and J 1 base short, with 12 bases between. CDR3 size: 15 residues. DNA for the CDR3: TGCGCCAGCAGCTCGCCGGGACCGGGCACAGATACGCAGTATTTT. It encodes CASSSPGPGTDTQYF.

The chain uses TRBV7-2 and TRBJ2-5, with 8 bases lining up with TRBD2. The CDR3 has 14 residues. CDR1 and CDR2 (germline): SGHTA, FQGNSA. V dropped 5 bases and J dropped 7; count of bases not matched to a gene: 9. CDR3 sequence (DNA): TGTGCCAGCAGCCATCCGGGACTAGGGTGGACCCAGTACTTC. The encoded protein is CASSHPGLGWTQYF.

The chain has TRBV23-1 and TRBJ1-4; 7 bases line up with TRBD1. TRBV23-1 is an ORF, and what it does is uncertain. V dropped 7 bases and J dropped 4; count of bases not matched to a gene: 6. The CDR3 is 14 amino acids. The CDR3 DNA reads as TGCGCCAGCATTACGGACAGGAATAATGAAAAACTGTTTTTT. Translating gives CASITDRNNEKLFF.

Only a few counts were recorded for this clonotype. In DNA form, the CDR3 reads TGTGCCAGCAGCTTAGAATTAGCGGTGAACACCGGGGAGCTGTTTTTT. It codes for CASSLELAVNTGELFF. The chain employs TRBV11-2 and TRBJ2-2; D is possibly TRBD2 (6 bases). V was clipped by 0 bases and J by 1 base, with 9 bases between them. This CDR3 has 16 amino acids. The V gene's germline CDR1 is SGHAT and CDR2 FQNNGV.

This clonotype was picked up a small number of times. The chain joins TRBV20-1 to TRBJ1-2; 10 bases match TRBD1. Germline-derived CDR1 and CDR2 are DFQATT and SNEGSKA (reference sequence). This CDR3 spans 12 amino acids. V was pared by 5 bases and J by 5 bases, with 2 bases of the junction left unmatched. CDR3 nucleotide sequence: TGCAGTGCTGAGGACAGGGGGTATGGCTACACCTTC. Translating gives CSAEDRGYGYTF.

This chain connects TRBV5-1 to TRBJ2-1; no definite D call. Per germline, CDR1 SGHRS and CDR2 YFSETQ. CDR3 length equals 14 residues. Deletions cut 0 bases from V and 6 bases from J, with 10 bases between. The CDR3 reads CASSLGDSGNEQFF. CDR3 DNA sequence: TGCGCCAGCAGCTTGGGCGATAGTGGCAATGAGCAGTTCTTC. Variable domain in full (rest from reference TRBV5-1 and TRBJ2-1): KAGVTQTPRYLIKTRGQQVTLSCSPISGHRSVSWYQQTPGQGLQFLFEYFSETQRNKGNFPGRFSGRQFSNSRSEMNVSTLELGDSALYLCASSLGDSGNEQFFGPGTRLTVL.

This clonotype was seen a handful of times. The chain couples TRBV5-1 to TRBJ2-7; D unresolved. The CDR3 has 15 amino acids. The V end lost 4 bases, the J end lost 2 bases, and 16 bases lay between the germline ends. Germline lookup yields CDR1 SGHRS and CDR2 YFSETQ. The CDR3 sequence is CASSLWAQPPYEQYF. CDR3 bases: TGCGCCAGCAGCCTATGGGCGCAGCCTCCCTACGAGCAGTACTTC.

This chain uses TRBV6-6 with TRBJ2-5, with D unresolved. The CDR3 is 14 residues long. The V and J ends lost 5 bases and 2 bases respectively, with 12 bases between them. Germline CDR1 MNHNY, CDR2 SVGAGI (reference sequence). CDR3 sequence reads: CASSNRPFQETQYF. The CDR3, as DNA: TGTGCCAGCAGTAACCGACCCTTTCAAGAGACCCAGTACTTC.

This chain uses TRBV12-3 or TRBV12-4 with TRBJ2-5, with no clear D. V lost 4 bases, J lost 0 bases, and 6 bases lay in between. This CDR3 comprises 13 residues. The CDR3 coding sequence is TGTGCCAGCAGTTCTTCATACCAAGAGACCCAGTACTTC. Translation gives CASSSSYQETQYF.

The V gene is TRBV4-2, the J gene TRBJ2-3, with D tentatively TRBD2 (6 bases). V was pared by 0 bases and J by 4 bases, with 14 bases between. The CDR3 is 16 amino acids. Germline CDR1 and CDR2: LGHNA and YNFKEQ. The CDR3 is CASSQEGLPGADTQYF. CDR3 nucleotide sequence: TGTGCCAGCAGCCAAGAGGGACTCCCAGGCGCAGATACGCAGTATTTT.

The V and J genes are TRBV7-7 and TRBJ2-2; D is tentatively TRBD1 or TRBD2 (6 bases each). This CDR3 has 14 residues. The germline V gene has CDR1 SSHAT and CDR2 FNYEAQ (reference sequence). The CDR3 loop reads CARGVQDPTGELFF. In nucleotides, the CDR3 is TGTGCTAGGGGGGTCCAGGACCCCACCGGGGAGCTGTTTTTT.

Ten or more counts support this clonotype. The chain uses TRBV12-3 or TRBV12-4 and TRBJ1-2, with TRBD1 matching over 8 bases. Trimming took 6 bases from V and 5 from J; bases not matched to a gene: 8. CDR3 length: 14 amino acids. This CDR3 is CASRLGQVKYGYTF. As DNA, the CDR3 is TGTGCCAGCAGGCTGGGACAGGTTAAATATGGCTACACCTTC.

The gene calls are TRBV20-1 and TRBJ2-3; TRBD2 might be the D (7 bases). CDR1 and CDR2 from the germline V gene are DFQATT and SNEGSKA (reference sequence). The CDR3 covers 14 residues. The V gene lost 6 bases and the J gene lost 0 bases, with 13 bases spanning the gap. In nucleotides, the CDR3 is TGCAGTGCCGCTAGGGGGGGAAGCACAGATACGCAGTATTTT. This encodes CSAARGGSTDTQYF.